This is a list of T cell receptor beta chains from one sample in a study of blood T cell repertoires in COVID-19. Sequenced by immunoSEQ multiplex PCR; TCRdb stores in-frame clones only, minus some. The sample lists 200,000 to 250,000 clones; roughly four fifths were seen once. Source material: peripheral blood. These receptors all come from a woman aged 55-69 years with acute or convalescent COVID-19. Each CDR3 is given with its conserved first and last residue. The listing skips clone size in some rows; elsewhere it reads once, few, many or a size class.

v_gene	j_gene	abundance	CDR3aa
TRBV2	TRBJ2-1	-	CASSDRGSYNEQFF
TRBV6-1	TRBJ2-7	-	CASSALAGGISYEQYF
TRBV3-1/TRBV3-2	TRBJ1-6	-	CASSQADRTPLHF
TRBV7-3	TRBJ2-1	-	CASSPNGNEQFF
TRBV7-9	TRBJ2-7	-	CASSQGQGANEQYF
TRBV7-6	TRBJ1-3	-	CASSQTGPSGNTIYF
TRBV5-4	TRBJ2-1	-	CASSLTSSYNEQFF
TRBV6-2/TRBV6-3	TRBJ2-7	-	CASSKDRSHSSYEQYF
TRBV7-2	TRBJ2-5	-	CASSRGTLEETQYF
TRBV18	TRBJ1-1	-	CASSLGAGGDTEAFF
TRBV18	TRBJ2-6	-	CASSPSDRGWAGANVLTF
TRBV5-1	TRBJ1-1	-	CASSSETENTEAFF
TRBV30	TRBJ1-5	-	CAWSQTEYSNQPQHF
TRBV19	TRBJ2-1	-	CASSMLSGSSYNEQFF
TRBV30	TRBJ1-1	-	CAWRRQGAEAFF
TRBV30	TRBJ1-4	few	CAWSSVAGLEKLFF
TRBV14	TRBJ2-2	-	CASSQYRGTGELFF
TRBV18	TRBJ2-3	-	CASSPPLFTGGADTQYF
TRBV20-1	TRBJ2-5	-	CSASRGQGFETQYF
TRBV6-1	TRBJ1-2	-	CASSEAPQAQNLYTF
TRBV7-8	TRBJ2-3	-	CASSFERVPDTQYF
TRBV19	TRBJ2-7	-	CASSISAGRYEQYF
TRBV18	TRBJ1-3	-	CASSGQPISSGNTIYF
TRBV5-6	TRBJ2-2	-	CASSPGGANTGELFF
TRBV3-1/TRBV3-2	TRBJ1-4	once	CASSLDRTMRGEKLFF
TRBV9	TRBJ2-1	-	CASSAEYSGQGANEQFF
TRBV4-2	TRBJ1-6	-	CASSQDSGGRSPLHF